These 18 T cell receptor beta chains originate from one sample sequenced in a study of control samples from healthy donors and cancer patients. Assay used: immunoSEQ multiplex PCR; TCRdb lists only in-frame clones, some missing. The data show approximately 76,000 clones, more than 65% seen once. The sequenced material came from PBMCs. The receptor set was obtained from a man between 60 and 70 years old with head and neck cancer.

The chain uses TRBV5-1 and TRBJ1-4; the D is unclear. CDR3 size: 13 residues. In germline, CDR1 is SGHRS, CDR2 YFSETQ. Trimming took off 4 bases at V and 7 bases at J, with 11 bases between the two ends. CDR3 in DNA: TGCGCCAGCAGCGCCCGTCCCTTTGAAAAACTGTTTTTT. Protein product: CASSARPFEKLFF.

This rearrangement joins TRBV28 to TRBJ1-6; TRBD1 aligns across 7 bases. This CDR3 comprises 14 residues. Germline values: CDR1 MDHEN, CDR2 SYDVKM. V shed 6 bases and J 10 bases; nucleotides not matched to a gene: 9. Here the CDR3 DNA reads TGTGCCAGCAGGACCGGACAGGCGGAGTCACCCCTCCACTTT. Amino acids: CASRTGQAESPLHF.

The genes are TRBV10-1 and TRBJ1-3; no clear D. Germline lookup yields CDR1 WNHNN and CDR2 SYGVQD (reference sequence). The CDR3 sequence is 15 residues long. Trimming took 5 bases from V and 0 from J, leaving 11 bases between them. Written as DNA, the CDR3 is TGCGCCAGCAGTCCGGGATCCCACTCTGGAAACACCATATATTTT. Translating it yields CASSPGSHSGNTIYF.

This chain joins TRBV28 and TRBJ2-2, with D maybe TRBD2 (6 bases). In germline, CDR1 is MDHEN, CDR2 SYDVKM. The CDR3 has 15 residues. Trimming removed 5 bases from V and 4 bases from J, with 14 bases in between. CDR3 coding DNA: TGTGCCAGCAGTATTGGAGGGATTCTCACCGGGGAGCTGTTTTTT. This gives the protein CASSIGGILTGELFF.

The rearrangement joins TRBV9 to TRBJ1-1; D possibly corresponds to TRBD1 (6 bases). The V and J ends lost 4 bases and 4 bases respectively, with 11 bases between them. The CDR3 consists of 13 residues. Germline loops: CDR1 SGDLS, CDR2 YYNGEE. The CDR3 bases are TGTGCCAGCAGCACACAGGGTGGCACTGAAGCTTTCTTT. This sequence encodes CASSTQGGTEAFF.

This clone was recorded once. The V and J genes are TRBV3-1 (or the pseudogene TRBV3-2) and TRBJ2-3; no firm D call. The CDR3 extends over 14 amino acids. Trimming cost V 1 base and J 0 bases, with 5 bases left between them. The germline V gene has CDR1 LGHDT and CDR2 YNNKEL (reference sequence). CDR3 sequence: CASSQGPSTDTQYF. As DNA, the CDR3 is TGTGCCAGCAGCCAAGGACCTAGCACAGATACGCAGTATTTT.

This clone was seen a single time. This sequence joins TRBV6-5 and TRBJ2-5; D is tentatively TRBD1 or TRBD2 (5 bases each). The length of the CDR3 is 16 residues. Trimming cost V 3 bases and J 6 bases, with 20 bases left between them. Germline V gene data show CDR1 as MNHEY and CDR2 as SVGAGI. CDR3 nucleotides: TGTGCCAGCAGTTATCGGGACCTCCGTGTTGAGAAGACCCAGTACTTC. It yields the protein CASSYRDLRVEKTQYF.

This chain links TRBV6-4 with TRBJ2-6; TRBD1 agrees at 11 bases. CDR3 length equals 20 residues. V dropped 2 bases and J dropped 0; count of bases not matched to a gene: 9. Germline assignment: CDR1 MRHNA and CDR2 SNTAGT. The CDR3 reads CASSDAPEGQGVSGANVLTF. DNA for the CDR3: TGTGCCAGCAGTGACGCCCCGGAGGGACAGGGGGTCTCTGGGGCCAACGTCCTGACTTTC.

The CDR3 protein is CASRDNADRGGTDTQYF. CDR3 nucleotide sequence: TGTGCCAGCAGAGATAACGCAGACAGGGGTGGCACAGATACGCAGTATTTT. The genes are TRBV9 and TRBJ2-3; 8 bases line up with TRBD1. The CDR3 extends over 17 amino acids. Germline assignment: CDR1 SGDLS and CDR2 YYNGEE. V shed 5 bases, J shed 1 base, and the junction held 12 bases outside the gene matches.

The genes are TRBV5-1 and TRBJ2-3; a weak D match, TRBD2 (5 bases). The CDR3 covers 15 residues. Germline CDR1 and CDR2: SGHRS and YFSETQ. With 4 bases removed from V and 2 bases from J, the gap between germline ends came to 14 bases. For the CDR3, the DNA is TGCGCCAGCAGCCCCCCGGGGAGCGCCACAGATACGCAGTATTTT. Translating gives CASSPPGSATDTQYF.

CDR3 residues: CASSREARSYNEQFF. CDR3 sequence (DNA): TGTGCCAGCAGCCGCGAGGCCCGCTCCTACAATGAGCAGTTCTTC. The chain is built from TRBV11-2 and TRBJ2-1; no clear D. The germline gives CDR1 SGHAT, CDR2 FQNNGV. The CDR3 has 15 residues. V was pared by 5 bases and J by 0 bases, with 11 bases between.

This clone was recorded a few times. In DNA, the CDR3 is TGTGCCAGCAGTTTAGCAGGGCATGAGCAGTTCTTC. Amino acids: CASSLAGHEQFF. The chain uses TRBV12-3 or TRBV12-4 and TRBJ2-1; D gene ambiguous. Trimming shortened V by 0 bases and J by 8 bases, and 5 bases separated the two germline ends. This CDR3 region has 12 residues.

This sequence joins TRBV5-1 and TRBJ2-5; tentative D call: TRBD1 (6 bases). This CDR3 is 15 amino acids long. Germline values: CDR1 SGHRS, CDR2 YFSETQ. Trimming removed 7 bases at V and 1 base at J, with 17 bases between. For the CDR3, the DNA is TGCGCCAGCCGACGATCGACAGGTGTCCAAGAGACCCAGTACTTC. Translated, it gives CASRRSTGVQETQYF.

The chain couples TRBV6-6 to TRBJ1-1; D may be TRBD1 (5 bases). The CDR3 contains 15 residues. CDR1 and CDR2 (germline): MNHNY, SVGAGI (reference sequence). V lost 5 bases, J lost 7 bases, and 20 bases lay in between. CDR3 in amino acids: CASSKAGTSPREAFF. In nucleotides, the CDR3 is TGTGCCAGCAGTAAAGCCGGGACGTCTCCTCGTGAAGCTTTCTTT.

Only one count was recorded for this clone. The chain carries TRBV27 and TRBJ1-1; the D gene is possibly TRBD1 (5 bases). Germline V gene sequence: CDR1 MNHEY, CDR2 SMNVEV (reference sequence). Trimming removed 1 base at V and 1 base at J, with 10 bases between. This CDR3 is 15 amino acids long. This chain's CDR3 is CASSLFGGENTEAFF. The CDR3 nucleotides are TGTGCCAGCAGTTTATTTGGGGGGGAGAACACTGAAGCTTTCTTT.

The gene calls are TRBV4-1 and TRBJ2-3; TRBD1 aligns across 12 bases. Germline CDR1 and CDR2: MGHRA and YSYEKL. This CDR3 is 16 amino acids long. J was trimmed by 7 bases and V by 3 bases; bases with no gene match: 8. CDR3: CASSHPGQGARNTQYF. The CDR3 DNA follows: TGCGCCAGCAGCCACCCGGGACAGGGGGCTCGGAATACGCAGTATTTT.

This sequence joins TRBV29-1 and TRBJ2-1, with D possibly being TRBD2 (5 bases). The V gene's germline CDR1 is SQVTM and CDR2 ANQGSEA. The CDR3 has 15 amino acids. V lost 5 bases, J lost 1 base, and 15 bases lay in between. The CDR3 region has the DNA TGCAGCGTTACCCATAAGAGGGCTTCCTACAATGAGCAGTTCTTC. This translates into CSVTHKRASYNEQFF.

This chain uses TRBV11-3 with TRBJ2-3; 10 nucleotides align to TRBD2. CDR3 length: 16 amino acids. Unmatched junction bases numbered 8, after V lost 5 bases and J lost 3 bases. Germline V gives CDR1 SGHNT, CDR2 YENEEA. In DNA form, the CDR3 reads TGTGCCAGCAGCCGAGGCACTAGCGGGGATACAGATACGCAGTATTTT. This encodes CASSRGTSGDTDTQYF. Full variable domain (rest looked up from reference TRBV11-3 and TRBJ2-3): EAGVVQSPRYKIIEKKQPVAFWCNPISGHNTLYWYLQNLGQGPELLIRYENEEAVDDSQLPKDRFSAERLKGVDSTLKIQPAELGDSAVYLCASSRGTSGDTDTQYFGPGTRLTVL.